Below, 15 T cell receptor beta chains from the same sample are listed, as sequenced in a study of CD8+ T cells in alopecia areata (dated by TCRdb to between 2017 and 2018). Library preparation employed the immunoSEQ multiplex PCR assay. RNA was extracted from all samples and reverse transcribed into cDNA, which served as template for TCR sequencing. Sourced from immuneACCESS, this table was stored by TCRdb with only in-frame sequences that have V and J called. A share of the clones is absent; for the studies checked, an unresolved V gene accounts for under half, and the remainder has no known explanation. Recorded for this sample are about 250,000 clones; roughly two thirds of them occurred a single time. 1% to 1.5% of the sample rests with the top ten. The time point label, read with the paper, signifies: baseline before oral tofacitinib. Sequencing used CD4+ T cells sorted from blood, obtained at week 0. The source is a human donor with alopecia areata.

The chain joins TRBV5-1 to TRBJ1-6; no reliable D call. The CDR3 runs to 14 residues. The germline V gene has CDR1 SGHRS and CDR2 YFSETQ. Trimming took 0 bases from V and 9 from J, leaving 10 bases between them. The CDR3 sequence: CASSLDRISSPLHF. DNA of the CDR3: TGCGCCAGCAGCTTGGACCGGATCAGTTCACCCCTCCACTTT. The complete variable domain, with remaining parts taken from reference TRBV5-1 and TRBJ1-6, reads KAGVTQTPRYLIKTRGQQVTLSCSPISGHRSVSWYQQTPGQGLQFLFEYFSETQRNKGNFPGRFSGRQFSNSRSEMNVSTLELGDSALYLCASSLDRISSPLHFGNGTRLTVT.

The rearrangement links TRBV30 to TRBJ2-1; D gene unclear. V gave up 6 bases and J gave up 0 bases, with 9 bases separating them. CDR1 and CDR2 (germline): GTSNPN, SVGIG (reference sequence). The CDR3 runs to 13 residues. The CDR3 DNA sequence: TGTGCCTGCCGGATACTCTCCTACAATGAGCAGTTCTTC. It translates to CACRILSYNEQFF.

There are a few counts of this clone. J is TRBJ2-7 and V is TRBV30; D not certain. Trimming took 3 bases from V and 3 from J, leaving 6 bases between them. Per the germline V gene, CDR1 is GTSNPN and CDR2 is SVGIG (reference sequence). This CDR3 has 11 residues. The CDR3 region has the DNA TGTGCCTGGAGCCACCTCTACGAGCAGTACTTC. This codes for CAWSHLYEQYF. Together with reference TRBV30 and TRBJ2-7, the CDR3 gives the full variable domain: SQTIHQWPATLVQPVGSPLSLECTVEGTSNPNLYWYRQAAGRGLQLLFYSVGIGQISSEVPQNLSASRPQDRQFILSSKKLLLSDSGFYLCAWSHLYEQYFGPGTRLTVT.

The chain recombines TRBV30 with TRBJ2-1; TRBD2 matches at 7 bases. Germline lookup yields CDR1 GTSNPN and CDR2 SVGIG (reference sequence). There are 14 residues in the CDR3. Trimming removed 0 bases from V and 4 bases from J; junction bases left unmatched: 3. As DNA, the CDR3 is TGTGCCTGGAGTGTGTGGGGGGGGTACAATGAGCAGTTCTTC. Its translation is CAWSVWGGYNEQFF.

The chain couples TRBV19 to TRBJ1-2, with no clear D. CDR1 is LNHDA and CDR2 is SQIVND in the germline V gene (reference sequence). This CDR3 is 11 amino acids long. The ends were cut back, 6 bases at V and 7 bases at J, with 9 bases in the middle. The DNA for the CDR3 is TGTGCCAGTAGCCCTGGCGGTGGCTACACCTTC. Translated: CASSPGGGYTF.

The gene calls are TRBV30 and TRBJ1-1; D is ambiguous. Trimming left V 3 bases short and J 1 base short, with 15 bases between. The CDR3 consists of 15 residues. The germline CDR1 and CDR2 sequences are GTSNPN and SVGIG (reference sequence). The CDR3 protein is CAWREPRTGNTEAFF. The CDR3 DNA reads TGTGCCTGGAGGGAGCCCCGGACTGGGAACACTGAAGCTTTCTTT. Complete variable domain (other parts from reference TRBV30 and TRBJ1-1): SQTIHQWPATLVQPVGSPLSLECTVEGTSNPNLYWYRQAAGRGLQLLFYSVGIGQISSEVPQNLSASRPQDRQFILSSKKLLLSDSGFYLCAWREPRTGNTEAFFGQGTRLTVV.

V gene TRBV9 combines with J gene TRBJ1-2, with D maybe TRBD1 (5 bases). Germline V gene sequence: CDR1 SGDLS, CDR2 YYNGEE. The germline V and J ends were trimmed by 3 bases and 5 bases, with 8 bases remaining between them. The CDR3 totals 12 residues. The CDR3 region has the DNA TGTGCCAGCAGCGCGGAGGGGTATGGCTACACCTTC. Protein sequence: CASSAEGYGYTF.

V and J are TRBV5-1 and TRBJ1-5, with 7 bases that match TRBD1. CDR3 length equals 13 residues. Germline V gives CDR1 SGHRS, CDR2 YFSETQ. The V gene end was trimmed by 1 base and the J gene end by 5 bases; junction bases not matched to a gene: 0. The CDR3 sequence: CASSLTGDQPQHF. CDR3 in DNA: TGCGCCAGCAGCTTGACAGGGGATCAGCCCCAGCATTTT.

Only a few counts were recorded for this clone. The chain combines TRBV5-1 with TRBJ2-3; D call uncertain. V dropped 0 bases and J dropped 0 bases, with 5 bases sitting between them. Germline V gene data show CDR1 as SGHRS and CDR2 as YFSETQ. The CDR3 has 14 residues. The CDR3 DNA is TGCGCCAGCAGCTTGGCTGATAGCACAGATACGCAGTATTTT. It is translated as CASSLADSTDTQYF.

The chain joins TRBV25-1 to TRBJ2-5, with D perhaps matching TRBD2 (6 bases). Germline V gene sequence: CDR1 MGHDK, CDR2 SYGVNS. V was cut by 1 base and J by 5 bases, with 11 bases left in between. The CDR3 is 14 residues long. CDR3 nucleotides: TGTGCCAGCAGTGAATTTCGGGGGTGGGAGACCCAGTACTTC. It encodes CASSEFRGWETQYF.

The chain carries TRBV4-2 and TRBJ2-7; the D is unclear. Germline V gives CDR1 LGHNA, CDR2 YNFKEQ. V shed 6 bases and J shed 0 bases, with 9 bases lying between them. The CDR3 consists of 13 residues. DNA of the CDR3: TGTGCCAGCAGATCGGACGGCTCCTACGAGCAGTACTTC. Protein: CASRSDGSYEQYF.

This sequence joins TRBV30 and TRBJ2-1; D is tentatively TRBD1 or TRBD2 (5 bases each). The CDR3 runs 14 residues. The ends were cut back, 1 base at V and 4 bases at J, with 11 bases in the middle. Germline lookup yields CDR1 GTSNPN and CDR2 SVGIG (reference sequence). The CDR3 DNA reads TGTGCCTGGAGTGGATTGGGACGGTACAATGAGCAGTTCTTC. Residues: CAWSGLGRYNEQFF.

The chain employs TRBV30 and TRBJ2-5; tentatively, D is TRBD2 (6 bases). Per the germline V gene, CDR1 is GTSNPN and CDR2 is SVGIG (reference sequence). This CDR3 has 14 amino acids. V lost 0 bases to trimming and J lost 1 base, with 9 bases between them. The CDR3 sequence is CAWSVRRGQETQYF. CDR3 nucleotides: TGTGCCTGGAGTGTTCGGAGGGGCCAAGAGACCCAGTACTTC.

The chain has TRBV5-1 and TRBJ1-5; possibly TRBD1 for D (5 bases). V was cut by 4 bases and J by 0 bases, with 17 bases left in between. From germline, CDR1 is SGHRS and CDR2 YFSETQ. This CDR3 has 17 amino acids. CDR3 nucleotides: TGCGCCAGCAGCCCGAAGCCAGGGATTAATAGCAATCAGCCCCAGCATTTT. As protein: CASSPKPGINSNQPQHF. Filled out from reference TRBV5-1 and TRBJ1-5, the complete variable domain reads KAGVTQTPRYLIKTRGQQVTLSCSPISGHRSVSWYQQTPGQGLQFLFEYFSETQRNKGNFPGRFSGRQFSNSRSEMNVSTLELGDSALYLCASSPKPGINSNQPQHFGDGTRLSIL.

The chain uses TRBV7-6 and TRBJ1-1, with no clear D. Germline lookup yields CDR1 SGHVS and CDR2 FNYEAQ. Trimming removed 0 bases at V and 3 bases at J, with 8 bases between. CDR3 length: 14 residues. As DNA, the CDR3 is TGTGCCAGCAGCTTAGCGCGGCGGGACACTGAAGCTTTCTTT. Translation gives CASSLARRDTEAFF.